The 11 T cell receptor beta chains below were found in one sample sequenced in a study of blood T cell repertoires in COVID-19 (dated by TCRdb to 2019 to 2021). Library method: the immunoSEQ multiplex PCR assay. TCRdb limited this immuneACCESS table to in-frame rearrangements with V and J called. A share of clones is missing; checked studies link under half to unresolved V genes, and the rest is unexplained. The table for this sample lists around 99,000 clones; 75% to 85% of them were counted only once. The top ten clonotypes cover roughly 7.7% of the sample. The sequenced sample was peripheral blood. The receptor set was obtained from an elderly woman with active or convalescent COVID-19.

The table lists this clone with a few counts. This chain uses TRBV19 with TRBJ2-5; no clear D. The V end lost 6 bases, the J end lost 2 bases, and 22 bases lay between the germline ends. From germline, CDR1 is LNHDA and CDR2 SQIVND (reference sequence). The CDR3 runs 17 residues. The CDR3, as DNA: TGTGCCAGTAGCAAGGCTGGGCAGTCCAGCCGACAAGAGACCCAGTACTTC. This codes for CASSKAGQSSRQETQYF.

The chain recombines TRBV28 with TRBJ1-3; 10 nucleotides match TRBD1. CDR1 MDHEN and CDR2 SYDVKM come from the germline V gene. The length of the CDR3 is 15 residues. Unmatched junction bases numbered 2, after V lost 6 bases and J lost 0 bases. The CDR3 coding sequence is TGTGCCAGCAGCCGACAGGGGGCCTCTGGAAACACCATATATTTT. Its translation: CASSRQGASGNTIYF.

This chain joins TRBV19 and TRBJ2-5, with TRBD1 as a possible D gene (5 bases). The germline V and J ends were trimmed by 4 bases and 10 bases, with 19 bases remaining between them. The CDR3 sequence is 14 residues long. The V gene's germline CDR1 is LNHDA and CDR2 SQIVND (reference sequence). The CDR3 bases are TGTGCCAGTAGTAACTCCCCCGACAGCTATCTCCAGTACTTC. This translates into CASSNSPDSYLQYF.

The chain joins TRBV19 to TRBJ2-2; D not certain. The length of the CDR3 is 14 residues. The germline V and J ends were trimmed by 7 bases and 0 bases, with 9 bases remaining between them. CDR1 and CDR2 (germline): LNHDA, SQIVND (reference sequence). The CDR3 loop reads CASNLYPNTGELFF. For the CDR3, the DNA is TGTGCCAGTAACCTCTACCCGAACACCGGGGAGCTGTTTTTT.

V usage is TRBV19 and J usage is TRBJ2-7; D may be TRBD2 (7 bases). V was clipped by 1 base and J by 7 bases, with 26 bases between them. CDR3 length: 18 amino acids. Germline CDR1 LNHDA, CDR2 SQIVND (reference sequence). In DNA form, the CDR3 reads TGTGCCAGTAGTATAGTTCCCGGCGGGGGCATGATATCAGGAGAGCAGTACTTC. Residues: CASSIVPGGGMISGEQYF.

The CDR3 DNA follows: TGTGCCAGCAGCCATGAGGGTGCGGCTTTCTTT. This gives the protein CASSHEGAAFF. The chain combines TRBV3-1 (or the pseudogene TRBV3-2) with TRBJ1-1; D remains ambiguous. Germline lookup yields CDR1 LGHDT and CDR2 YNNKEL (reference sequence). Trimming pared 3 bases from V and 11 bases from J, leaving 10 bases between. The CDR3 contains 11 residues.

The chain employs TRBV7-9 and TRBJ2-6; 10 positions match TRBD1. The germline gives CDR1 SEHNR, CDR2 FQNEAQ (reference sequence). This CDR3 comprises 17 residues. V shed 5 bases, J shed 1 base, and the junction held 5 bases outside the gene matches. CDR3 in DNA: TGTGCCAGCAGCCCAAGGACAGGGGGGTCTGGGGCCAACGTCCTGACTTTC. Its translation: CASSPRTGGSGANVLTF.

The chain joins TRBV11-3 to TRBJ2-7, with 7 bases identical to TRBD2. The germline CDR1 and CDR2 sequences are SGHNT and YENEEA. The CDR3 loop spans 14 amino acids. Unmatched junction bases numbered 5, after V lost 3 bases and J lost 3 bases. DNA of the CDR3: TGTGCCAGCAGCTTTAGCGGGCTAAACTACGAGCAGTACTTC. Protein: CASSFSGLNYEQYF.

For this clone: A read error may produce the germline difference seen at one junction end. The chain joins TRBV28 to TRBJ1-5, with 7 bases that match TRBD1. Germline V CDR1 and CDR2: MDHEN, SYDVKM. The CDR3 length is 15 residues. The CDR3 DNA follows: TGTGCCAGCAGCTTATACAACAGGGGTAATCAGCCCCAGCATTTT. Residues: CASSLYNRGNQPQHF.

The chain couples TRBV10-1 to TRBJ2-5; possibly TRBD2 for D (5 bases). Trimming pared 5 bases from V and 0 bases from J, leaving 13 bases between. Germline V lookup: CDR1 WNHNN, CDR2 SYGVQD (reference sequence). This CDR3 comprises 15 residues. CDR3 nucleotides: TGCGCCAGCAGTCCCAGCGACGGGAACCAAGAGACCCAGTACTTC. Residues: CASSPSDGNQETQYF.

The CDR3 DNA follows: TGTGCCAGCAGTCGGGGACTTTACAATGAGCAGTTCTTC. Encoded protein: CASSRGLYNEQFF. The chain joins TRBV6-4 to TRBJ2-1, with D possibly TRBD2 on 6 matching bases. There are 13 residues in the CDR3. Trimming took 5 bases from V and 4 from J, leaving 9 bases between them. The germline CDR1 and CDR2 sequences are MRHNA and SNTAGT.